Listed below are T cell receptor beta chains from one sample, sequenced in a study of T cells after posttransplantation cyclophosphamide. Clones were sequenced by immunoSEQ multiplex PCR, and TCRdb holds only the in-frame ones, with some missing. The table has about 21,000 clones, around 86% seen once. The material was PBMCs, obtained about 400 days after allogeneic stem cell transplant with calcineurin inhibitor and methotrexate. The origin of the receptors is a female patient between 25 and 45 years old who received an allogeneic stem cell transplant from an unrelated donor, was CMV-positive, and had acute and chronic GVHD. Some T cells may have come from the graft donor. CDR3s include the opening cysteine and the closing phenylalanine or tryptophan. Each record gives: CDR3 protein, D gene, J gene, CDR3 length, V gene. The D gene is left open where the match is weak.

CDR3 protein: CASSLGPGGPSNQPQHF
D gene: TRBD1
J gene: TRBJ1-5
CDR3 length: 17
V gene: TRBV5-1

CDR3 protein: CASSNQWNEQFF
D gene: NA
J gene: TRBJ2-1
CDR3 length: 12
V gene: TRBV28

CDR3 protein: CASSYGQGSYEQYF
D gene: NA
J gene: NA
CDR3 length: 14
V gene: TRBV6-5

CDR3 protein: CAWSVLIGAELFF
D gene: NA
J gene: TRBJ2-2
CDR3 length: 13
V gene: TRBV30

CDR3 protein: CASSGPGPQPQHF
D gene: NA
J gene: TRBJ1-5
CDR3 length: 13
V gene: TRBV6-5

CDR3 protein: CASSEYFFRGSTDTQYF
D gene: NA
J gene: TRBJ2-3
CDR3 length: 17
V gene: TRBV25-1

CDR3 protein: CASSPWTGNSNQPQHF
D gene: TRBD1
J gene: TRBJ1-5
CDR3 length: 16
V gene: TRBV27

CDR3 protein: CASASGTNGYTF
D gene: NA
J gene: TRBJ1-2
CDR3 length: 12
V gene: TRBV11-2

CDR3 protein: CASSISINEQFF
D gene: NA
J gene: TRBJ2-1
CDR3 length: 12
V gene: TRBV7-9

CDR3 protein: CASSYTGIYSEAFF
D gene: NA
J gene: TRBJ1-1
CDR3 length: 14
V gene: TRBV7-2

CDR3 protein: CASSSVVTRVREQYF
D gene: NA
J gene: NA
CDR3 length: 15
V gene: TRBV19

CDR3 protein: CASSPRLAGVNEQYF
D gene: TRBD2
J gene: TRBJ2-7
CDR3 length: 15
V gene: TRBV13

CDR3 protein: CASSIPGDYGYTF
D gene: NA
J gene: TRBJ1-2
CDR3 length: 13
V gene: TRBV19

CDR3 protein: CASSPPYRSDTQYF
D gene: NA
J gene: TRBJ2-3
CDR3 length: 14
V gene: TRBV19

CDR3 protein: CASSIRGRPFEQYF
D gene: NA
J gene: TRBJ2-7
CDR3 length: 14
V gene: TRBV19

CDR3 protein: CASSYSTGAGELFF
D gene: TRBD1
J gene: TRBJ2-2
CDR3 length: 14
V gene: TRBV6-6

CDR3 protein: CASSETGGALHF
D gene: NA
J gene: TRBJ1-6
CDR3 length: 12
V gene: TRBV6-1

CDR3 protein: CASRPGRVLHYGYTF
D gene: NA
J gene: TRBJ1-2
CDR3 length: 15
V gene: TRBV6-1

CDR3 protein: CASTYTSGSIDTQYF
D gene: TRBD2
J gene: TRBJ2-3
CDR3 length: 15
V gene: TRBV5-4

CDR3 protein: CASSVLRDEQFF
D gene: NA
J gene: TRBJ2-1
CDR3 length: 12
V gene: TRBV10-2